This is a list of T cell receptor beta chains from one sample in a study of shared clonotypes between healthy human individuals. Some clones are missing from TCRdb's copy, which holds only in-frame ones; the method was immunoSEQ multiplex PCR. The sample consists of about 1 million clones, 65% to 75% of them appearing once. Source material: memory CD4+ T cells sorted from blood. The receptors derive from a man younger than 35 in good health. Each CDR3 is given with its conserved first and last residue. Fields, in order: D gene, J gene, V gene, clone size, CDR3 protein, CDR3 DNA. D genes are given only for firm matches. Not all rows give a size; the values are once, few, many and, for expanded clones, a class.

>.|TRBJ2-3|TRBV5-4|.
CASSLRDTQYF
TGTGCCAGCAGCTTACGGGATACGCAGTATTTT
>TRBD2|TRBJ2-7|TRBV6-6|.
CASVGSGSQDYEQYF
TGTGCCAGCGTGGGAAGCGGGAGTCAGGATTACGAGCAGTACTTC
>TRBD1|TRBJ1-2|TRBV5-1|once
CASSPGTGGAGGYTF
TGCGCCAGCAGCCCCGGGACAGGGGGCGCGGGTGGCTACACCTTC
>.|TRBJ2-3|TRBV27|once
CASSFSPSASTDTQYF
TGTGCCAGCAGTTTCTCTCCTAGCGCCAGCACAGATACGCAGTATTTT
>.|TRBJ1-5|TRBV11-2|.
CASSSTGGQDQPQHF
TGTGCCAGCAGCTCGACTGGGGGGCAGGATCAGCCCCAGCATTTT
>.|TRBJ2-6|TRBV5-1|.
CASSSDGSSSGANVLTF
TGCGCCAGCAGCTCGGACGGGTCGAGCTCTGGGGCCAACGTCCTGACTTTC
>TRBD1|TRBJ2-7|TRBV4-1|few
CASRGTGFYEQYF
TGCGCCAGCCGCGGGACAGGGTTCTACGAGCAGTACTTC
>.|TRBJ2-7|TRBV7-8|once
CASSLLANTYEQYF
TGTGCCAGCAGCCTCTTGGCGAATACCTACGAGCAGTACTTC
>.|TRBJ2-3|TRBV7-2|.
CASSNRGGSTDTQYF
TGTGCCAGCAGCAACAGGGGGGGGTCCACAGATACGCAGTATTTT
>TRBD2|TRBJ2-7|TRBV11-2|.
CASSLNSHSGRSSYEQYF
TGTGCCAGCAGCCTCAACAGCCATAGCGGGAGGTCCTCCTACGAGCAGTACTTC
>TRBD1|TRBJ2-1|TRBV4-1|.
CASSHTRQGASYNEQFF
TGCGCCAGCAGCCACACCAGACAGGGAGCATCCTACAATGAGCAGTTCTTC
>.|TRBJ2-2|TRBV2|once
CASSGSLSTGELFF
TGTGCCAGCAGTGGATCTCTGTCCACCGGGGAGCTGTTTTTT
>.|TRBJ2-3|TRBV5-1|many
CASSPARTLTDTQYF
TGCGCCAGCAGCCCCGCAAGAACGCTCACAGATACGCAGTATTTT
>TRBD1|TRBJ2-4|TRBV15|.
CATSRGLGTENIQYF
TGTGCCACCAGCAGAGGTTTGGGGACAGAAAACATTCAGTACTTC
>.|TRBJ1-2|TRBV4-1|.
CASSFQGGYTF
TGCGCCAGCAGCTTTCAAGGAGGCTACACCTTC
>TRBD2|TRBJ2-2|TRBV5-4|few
CASTYSSGNTGELFF
TGTGCCAGCACATATTCTAGCGGCAACACCGGGGAGCTGTTTTTT
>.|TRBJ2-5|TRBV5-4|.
CASSLRQRVQETQYF
TGTGCCAGCAGCCTCCGACAGAGGGTCCAAGAGACCCAGTACTTC
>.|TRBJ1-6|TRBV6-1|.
CASRPSQEINSPLHF
TGTGCCAGCAGGCCGAGTCAGGAGATTAATTCACCCCTCCACTTT
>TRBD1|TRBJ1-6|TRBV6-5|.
CASRGQTNSPLHF
TGTGCCAGCAGGGGACAGACCAATTCACCCCTCCACTTT
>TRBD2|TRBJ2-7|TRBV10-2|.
CASSEGSGTIQAEQYF
TGCGCCAGCAGTGAGGGTAGCGGGACCATTCAGGCCGAGCAGTACTTC
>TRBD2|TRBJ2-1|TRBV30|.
CAWSPRREGSGTYNEQFF
TGTGCCTGGAGTCCGCGGCGGGAGGGCTCCGGTACCTACAATGAGCAGTTCTTC
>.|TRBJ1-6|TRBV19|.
CASSLDSNSPLHF
TGTGCCAGTAGCCTGGACAGTAATTCACCCCTCCACTTT
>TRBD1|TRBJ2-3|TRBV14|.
CASSASGQSTDTQYF
TGTGCCAGCAGCGCCTCGGGACAGAGTACAGATACGCAGTATTTT
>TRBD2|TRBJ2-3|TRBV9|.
CASSGSGRDTQYF
TGTGCCAGCAGCGGTAGCGGGAGAGATACGCAGTATTTT
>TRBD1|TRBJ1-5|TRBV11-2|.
CASSPGGLSNQPQHF
TGTGCCAGCAGCCCAGGGGGCTTAAGCAATCAGCCCCAGCATTTT